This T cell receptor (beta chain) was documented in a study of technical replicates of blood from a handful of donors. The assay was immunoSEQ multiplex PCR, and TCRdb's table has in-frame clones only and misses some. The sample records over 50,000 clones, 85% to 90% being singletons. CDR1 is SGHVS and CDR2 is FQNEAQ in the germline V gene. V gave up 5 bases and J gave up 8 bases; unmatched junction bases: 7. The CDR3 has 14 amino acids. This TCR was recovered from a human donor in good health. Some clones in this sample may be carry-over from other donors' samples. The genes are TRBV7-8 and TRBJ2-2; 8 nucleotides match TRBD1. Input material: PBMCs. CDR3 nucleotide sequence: TGTGCCAGCAGCCCTGGGACAGGTGGAGGGGAGCTGTTTTTT. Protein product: CASSPGTGGGELFF.